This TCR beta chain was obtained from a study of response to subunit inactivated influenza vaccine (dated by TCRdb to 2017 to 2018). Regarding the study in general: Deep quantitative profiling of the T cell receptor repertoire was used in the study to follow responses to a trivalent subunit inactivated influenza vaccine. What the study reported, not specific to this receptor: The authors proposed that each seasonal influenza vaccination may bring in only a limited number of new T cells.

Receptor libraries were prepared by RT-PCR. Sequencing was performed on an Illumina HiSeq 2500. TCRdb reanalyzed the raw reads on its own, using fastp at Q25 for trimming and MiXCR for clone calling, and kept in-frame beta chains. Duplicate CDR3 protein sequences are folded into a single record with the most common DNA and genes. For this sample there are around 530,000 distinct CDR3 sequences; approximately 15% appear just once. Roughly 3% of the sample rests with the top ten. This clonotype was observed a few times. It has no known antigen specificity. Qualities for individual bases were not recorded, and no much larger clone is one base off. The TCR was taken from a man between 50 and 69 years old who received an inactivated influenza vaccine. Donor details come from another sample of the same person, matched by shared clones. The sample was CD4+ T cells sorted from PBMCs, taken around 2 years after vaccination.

The CDR3 amino acid sequence is: CASSRGTQETQYF. The DNA sequence follows: TGTGCCAGCAGCCGGGGAACACAAGAGACCCAGTACTTC. In this chain, TRBV5-6 is recombined with TRBJ2-5; the D region possibly corresponds to TRBD2 (5 bases align). Looking up the germline V gene yields CDR1 SGHDT and CDR2 YYEEEE. The CDR3 holds 13 amino acids from the cysteine to the phenylalanine. Only the CDR3 DNA is retained, 39 bases long and in frame from the first base. V and J are truncated by 4 bases and 2 bases respectively, leaving an intervening sequence of 9 bases. Where the CDR3 stops, the reference TRBV5-6 and TRBJ2-5 genes take over; the full variable domain is DAGVTQSPTHLIKTRGQQVTLRCSPKSGHDTVSWYQQALGQGPQFIFQYYEEEERQRGNFPDRFSGHQFPNYSSELNVNALLLGDSALYLCASSRGTQETQYFGPGTRLLVL.